A selection of T cell receptor beta chains follows, all from one sample in a study of human T cells and chemical hapten exposure. Via MiXCR, TCRdb re-called the RACE reads, giving one row per CDR3 protein. The data contain about 190,000 distinct CDR3 sequences, more than 20% of them singletons. The source was whole blood, collected in connection with sensitization to the hapten diphenylcyclopropenone (DPC). Every receptor here comes from a woman aged 40-49 years with alopecia areata. Some clones in this sample may be carry-over from other donors' samples. Each CDR3 is given with its conserved first and last residue. A D gene is named only where the DNA matches it firmly. Part of the rows lack a size; the others show once, few, many or a class for expanded clones.

D: -; J: TRBJ2-3; V: TRBV5-4; length: 16; size: few; DNA: TGTGCCAGCAACTGGGGTGGTAGCGGAAGCACAGATACGCAGTATTTT; CDR3: CASNWGGSGSTDTQYF
D: TRBD1; J: TRBJ2-3; V: TRBV29-1; length: 15; size: few; DNA: TGCAGCGTTGAAGAATGGGGCAGGGGGACAGATACGCAGTATTTT; CDR3: CSVEEWGRGTDTQYF
D: TRBD1; J: TRBJ1-5; V: TRBV7-9; length: 17; size: -; DNA: TGTGCCAGCAGCTTAGACAGGGGCGACTATAGCAATCAGCCCCAGCATTTT; CDR3: CASSLDRGDYSNQPQHF
D: -; J: TRBJ1-2; V: TRBV7-9; length: 13; size: few; DNA: TGTGCCAGCAGCCAGGACAGCTTCTATGGCTACACCTTC; CDR3: CASSQDSFYGYTF
D: -; J: TRBJ2-1; V: TRBV7-2; length: 15; size: few; DNA: TGTGCCAGCGAAGGTTGGCGGGACAGCTACAATGAGCAGTTCTTC; CDR3: CASEGWRDSYNEQFF
D: TRBD2; J: TRBJ2-5; V: TRBV6-5; length: 15; size: -; DNA: TGTGCCAGCAGTTCTCTAGCGGGAGGCCAAGAGACCCAGTACTTC; CDR3: CASSSLAGGQETQYF
D: -; J: TRBJ2-7; V: TRBV3-1; length: 15; size: few; DNA: TGTGCCAGCAGCCAATCGGGCCTACGCTCCTACGAGCAGTACTTC; CDR3: CASSQSGLRSYEQYF
D: -; J: TRBJ1-5; V: TRBV28; length: 15; size: few; DNA: TGTGCCAGCAGTTGGGGGGGCAGCGGCAATCAGCCCCAGCATTTT; CDR3: CASSWGGSGNQPQHF
D: -; J: TRBJ1-5; V: TRBV28; length: 17; size: few; DNA: TGTGCCAGCAGTTTATTTTCAGGGTTTCGAGTTCCTCAGCCCCAGCATTTT; CDR3: CASSLFSGFRVPQPQHF
D: -; J: TRBJ1-1; V: TRBV7-9; length: 13; size: -; DNA: TGTGCCAGCAGCTTAACGGGGCCCACTGAAGCTTTCTTT; CDR3: CASSLTGPTEAFF
D: TRBD2; J: TRBJ2-1; V: TRBV15; length: 17; size: -; DNA: TGTGCCACCAGCAGAGATCTACTAGCGGGAGGGTACAATGAGCAGTTCTTC; CDR3: CATSRDLLAGGYNEQFF
D: -; J: TRBJ1-1; V: TRBV30; length: 12; size: -; DNA: TGTGCCTGGAGGGTCAGGGTGACTGAAGCTTTCTTT; CDR3: CAWRVRVTEAFF
D: TRBD1; J: TRBJ2-3; V: TRBV9; length: 17; size: -; DNA: TGTGCCAGCAGCGTATATGGCTCGACAGGGGGGGCAGATACGCAGTATTTT; CDR3: CASSVYGSTGGADTQYF
D: TRBD1; J: TRBJ1-5; V: TRBV12-3/TRBV12-4; length: 15; size: -; DNA: TGTGCCAGCAGTTACGGGACAGCGGACAATCAGCCCCAGCATTTT; CDR3: CASSYGTADNQPQHF
D: -; J: TRBJ2-7; V: TRBV28; length: 14; size: few; DNA: TGTGCCAGCAGTTCAGGCCCTACGCCCTACGAGCAGTACTTC; CDR3: CASSSGPTPYEQYF
D: TRBD1; J: TRBJ1-2; V: TRBV28; length: 12; size: -; DNA: TGTGCCAGCGTGACAGGGAGTAGGGGCTACACCTTC; CDR3: CASVTGSRGYTF
D: TRBD1; J: TRBJ2-5; V: TRBV6-5; length: 15; size: many; DNA: TGTGCCAGCAGTTACTCGGGGACAGCACAAGAGACCCAGTACTTC; CDR3: CASSYSGTAQETQYF
D: TRBD1; J: TRBJ2-1; V: TRBV5-1; length: 18; size: few; DNA: TGCGCCAGCAGCTTGTATTTTATAGGGACAGGGCCATACAATGAGCAGTTCTTC; CDR3: CASSLYFIGTGPYNEQFF
D: TRBD1; J: TRBJ2-3; V: TRBV11-2; length: 16; size: -; DNA: TGTGCCAGCAGCACCAGCGGGACAGGGGTGACAGATACGCAGTATTTT; CDR3: CASSTSGTGVTDTQYF
D: -; J: TRBJ2-2; V: TRBV7-9; length: 14; size: -; DNA: TGTGCCAGCAGTCGAAGTAGAGACACCAGGGAGCTGTTTTTT; CDR3: CASSRSRDTRELFF
D: -; J: TRBJ2-5; V: TRBV7-2; length: 14; size: -; DNA: TGTGCCAGCAGCCGCGATTCGTACCAAGAGACCCAGTACTTC; CDR3: CASSRDSYQETQYF
D: -; J: TRBJ2-7; V: TRBV6-2/TRBV6-3; length: 14; size: -; DNA: TGTGCCAGCAGTTACTCGCAGCGGTCCTACGAGCAGTACTTC; CDR3: CASSYSQRSYEQYF
D: -; J: TRBJ2-1; V: TRBV7-2; length: 13; size: few; DNA: TGTGCCAGCAGCTTAGCGTGGGCGGGTGAGCAGTTCTTC; CDR3: CASSLAWAGEQFF
D: TRBD2; J: TRBJ2-6; V: TRBV6-2/TRBV6-3; length: 17; size: few; DNA: TGTGCCAGCAGCCGATGGGCGGGAGGCTCTGGGGCCAACGTCCTGACTTTC; CDR3: CASSRWAGGSGANVLTF
D: -; J: TRBJ2-5; V: TRBV5-4; length: 14; size: -; DNA: TGTGCCAGCAGCACGAAGACCGGAGGGGAGACCCAGTACTTC; CDR3: CASSTKTGGETQYF
D: TRBD2; J: TRBJ2-1; V: TRBV7-9; length: 16; size: -; DNA: TGTACCAGCAGCTCGAGCGGGAGGGCCACCTACAATGAGCAGTTCTTC; CDR3: CTSSSSGRATYNEQFF
D: -; J: TRBJ2-5; V: TRBV7-8; length: 13; size: few; DNA: TGTGCCAGCAGCTTAGTGGACCAAGAGACCCAGTACTTC; CDR3: CASSLVDQETQYF
D: TRBD1; J: TRBJ2-7; V: TRBV5-4; length: 14; size: many; DNA: TGTGCCAGCAGCCCCAGGGACAGGGGCTACGAGCAGTACTTC; CDR3: CASSPRDRGYEQYF
D: -; J: TRBJ2-7; V: TRBV29-1; length: 12; size: -; DNA: TGCAGCGGGGGTTTTAGGGAGGCCGAGCAGTACTTC; CDR3: CSGGFREAEQYF
D: TRBD2; J: TRBJ2-5; V: TRBV4-3; length: 16; size: -; DNA: TGCGCCAGCAGCCAATCAAGCGGGACCGCTCGAGAGACCCAGTACTTC; CDR3: CASSQSSGTARETQYF
D: -; J: TRBJ2-1; V: TRBV7-9; length: 15; size: few; DNA: TGTGCCAGCAGCCCGGACTATGGTGAGGGGAATGAGCAGTTCTTC; CDR3: CASSPDYGEGNEQFF
D: -; J: TRBJ1-6; V: TRBV20-1; length: 16; size: few; DNA: TGCAGTGCTAGAGATTTAGGGGGGTCCTGGAATTCACCCCTCCACTTT; CDR3: CSARDLGGSWNSPLHF
D: TRBD1; J: TRBJ1-2; V: TRBV20-1; length: 15; size: -; DNA: TGCAGTGCTAGAGATGGAGGACAGGGGGGGATAGGCTACACCTTC; CDR3: CSARDGGQGGIGYTF
D: TRBD2; J: TRBJ2-7; V: TRBV20-1; length: 13; size: few; DNA: TGCAGTACCAATAGCGGGAGGGCCATCGAGCAGTACTTC; CDR3: CSTNSGRAIEQYF
D: TRBD2; J: TRBJ2-7; V: TRBV2; length: 14; size: few; DNA: TGTGCCAGCAGGCCCGGGACTAGGGTCTACGAGCAGTACTTC; CDR3: CASRPGTRVYEQYF
D: -; J: TRBJ2-7; V: TRBV29-1; length: 14; size: few; DNA: TGCAGCGTTGATCTAGGATCCTCGTCCTACGAGCAGTACTTC; CDR3: CSVDLGSSSYEQYF
D: TRBD1; J: TRBJ2-5; V: TRBV10-3; length: 14; size: -; DNA: TGTGCCATCACCCCTGGACAGGGTGGGGAGACCCAGTACTTC; CDR3: CAITPGQGGETQYF
D: -; J: TRBJ1-1; V: TRBV7-9; length: 15; size: -; DNA: TGTGCCAGCAGCTTGGGGGGGAGGACGAACACTGAAGCTTTCTTT; CDR3: CASSLGGRTNTEAFF
D: -; J: TRBJ2-7; V: TRBV6-5; length: 15; size: many; DNA: TGTGCCAGCAGTTACTCTTTTTTCGGCGGCTACGAGCAGTACTTC; CDR3: CASSYSFFGGYEQYF
D: TRBD2; J: TRBJ2-1; V: TRBV4-1; length: 18; size: -; DNA: TGCGCCAGCAGCCAAGATCGGCCGGGACTAGCGGGCAGCAATGAGCAGTTCTTC; CDR3: CASSQDRPGLAGSNEQFF
D: -; J: TRBJ1-1; V: TRBV12-3/TRBV12-4; length: 13; size: -; DNA: TGTGCCAGCAGTTTCGCAGGGCCCACTGAAGCTTTCTTT; CDR3: CASSFAGPTEAFF
D: TRBD1; J: TRBJ2-7; V: TRBV7-9; length: 15; size: few; DNA: TGTGCCAGCAGCCCGCGACAGGGTCCCTCCTACGAGCAGTACTTC; CDR3: CASSPRQGPSYEQYF
D: -; J: TRBJ1-2; V: TRBV28; length: 12; size: -; DNA: TGTGCCAGCAGTCTTAATGAGGGCGGCTACACCTTC; CDR3: CASSLNEGGYTF
D: -; J: TRBJ2-3; V: TRBV3-1; length: 12; size: -; DNA: TGTGCCAGCAGCCAAGGATTAGATACGCAGTATTTT; CDR3: CASSQGLDTQYF
D: -; J: TRBJ1-1; V: TRBV3-1; length: 13; size: few; DNA: TGTGCCAGCAGCTGGAAGGGGTCGGACCCGGCTTTCTTT; CDR3: CASSWKGSDPAFF
D: -; J: TRBJ2-7; V: TRBV4-1; length: 14; size: few; DNA: TGCGCCAGCAGCCAAGACACGGGGAACTACGAGCAGTACTTC; CDR3: CASSQDTGNYEQYF
D: TRBD2; J: TRBJ2-1; V: TRBV28; length: 16; size: -; DNA: TGTGCCAGCACCAAGGCTAGCGGGAGGCCCTACAATGAGCAGTTCTTC; CDR3: CASTKASGRPYNEQFF
D: -; J: TRBJ2-3; V: TRBV5-6; length: 17; size: few; DNA: TGTGCCAGCAGCTTGATGGTCCCAGTGGTCGACAAAGATACGCAGTATTTT; CDR3: CASSLMVPVVDKDTQYF
D: TRBD2; J: TRBJ2-7; V: TRBV4-2; length: 16; size: -; DNA: TGTGCCAGCAGCCAAGTGCGGCCTAGCGGGAAATACGAGCAGTACTTC; CDR3: CASSQVRPSGKYEQYF
D: TRBD1; J: TRBJ1-6; V: TRBV12-3/TRBV12-4; length: 15; size: -; DNA: TGTGCCAGCAGAGCTACAGGGGGCGGGAATTCACCCCTCCACTTT; CDR3: CASRATGGGNSPLHF
D: -; J: TRBJ1-1; V: TRBV30; length: 13; size: few; DNA: TGTGCCTGGAGTCCGGGGATGTCGGCTGAAGCTTTCTTT; CDR3: CAWSPGMSAEAFF
D: -; J: TRBJ1-5; V: TRBV7-2; length: 16; size: few; DNA: TGTGCCAGCAGCTTAGCACAGGGCAGGGGTAATCAGCCCCAGCATTTT; CDR3: CASSLAQGRGNQPQHF
D: -; J: TRBJ1-6; V: TRBV7-2; length: 14; size: -; DNA: TGTGCCAGCAGCTCCCCAAGCAGGAATTCACCCCTCCACTTT; CDR3: CASSSPSRNSPLHF
D: -; J: TRBJ1-5; V: TRBV27; length: 14; size: -; DNA: TGTGCCAGCAGTTTAGGGGGCGGCGGTCAGCCCCAGCATTTT; CDR3: CASSLGGGGQPQHF